A single T cell receptor beta chain is shown here with its context. What it binds is not known. Germline values: CDR1 SGHRS, CDR2 YFSETQ. V was shortened by 2 bases and J by 1 base, with 6 bases between the two germline ends. This CDR3 has 13 amino acids. This sample is drawn from a study of graft-versus-host responses after intestinal transplantation. Across the study: Grafts were multivisceral, liver-intestinal, or isolated intestinal. Study-level findings and limits: Detected in recipient marrow were GvH clones, some of which were first observed in ileum or blood. HvG clone declines early post-transplant were associated with peak circulating GvH levels. High graft-versus-host to host-versus-graft T cell clonal ratios marked allografts of patients with graft-donor macrochimerism.

TCRdb keeps only in-frame clones here, not all; method: immunoSEQ multiplex PCR. Of around 100,000 clones detected, more than 80% appear once; the ten largest clones hold 0.2% to 0.25%. Sample: unstimulated CD4+ T cells sorted from spleen or lymph node cells, taken before transplant. This TCR was recovered from a human donor who was the organ donor for an intestinal transplant. The chain links TRBV5-1 to TRBJ2-5, with D perhaps TRBD1 (5 bases). Here the CDR3 reads CASSFTGQETQYF. In nucleotides, the CDR3 is TGCGCCAGCAGCTTCACAGGCCAAGAGACCCAGTACTTC.